These 9 T cell receptor beta chains were sequenced from one sample in a study of control samples from healthy donors and cancer patients. This table comes from immunoSEQ multiplex PCR, and its TCRdb copy is limited to in-frame clones, with some not included. Of over 85,000 clones in the sample, roughly 90% were seen once. Specimen: PBMCs. These receptors were collected from a woman aged 55-75 years with lung cancer.

The chain links TRBV6-1 to TRBJ2-7; D remains ambiguous. The CDR3 is 15 residues long. Germline V lookup: CDR1 MNHNS, CDR2 SASEGT. Trimming removed 3 bases from V and 0 bases from J, with 12 bases in between. CDR3 DNA: TGTGCCAGCAGTGAGGGTGTCCTACCCTCCTACGAGCAGTACTTC. Amino acid sequence: CASSEGVLPSYEQYF.

V usage is TRBV10-3 and J usage is TRBJ1-6; TRBD1 is a possible D gene (6 bases). From germline, CDR1 is ENHRY and CDR2 SYGVKD. Trimming stripped 2 bases from V and 0 bases from J, with 8 bases between. CDR3 length: 16 amino acids. The CDR3 DNA follows: TGTGCCATCAGTGAGACAGGGAGCTCCTATAATTCACCCCTCCACTTT. Its protein is CAISETGSSYNSPLHF.

The chain links TRBV6-5 to TRBJ2-2; no reliable D call. V was trimmed by 6 bases and J by 5 bases, leaving 10 bases between them. The CDR3 contains 13 residues. Germline CDR1 MNHEY, CDR2 SVGAGI. CDR3 in amino acids: CASRSESTGELFF. The CDR3 nucleotides read TGTGCCAGCAGGAGCGAATCGACCGGGGAGCTGTTTTTT.

This clone was seen a few times. The chain couples TRBV12-5 to TRBJ1-1; 7 bases line up with TRBD1. CDR1 LGHNT and CDR2 FRNRAP come from the germline V gene. This CDR3 comprises 15 residues. After removal of 3 bases from V and 4 bases from J, the junction contained 8 bases not matched to a gene. In nucleotides, the CDR3 is TGTGCTAGTGGTTTACAGGGGTGGTATGGCACTGAAGCTTTCTTT. It codes for CASGLQGWYGTEAFF. Variable domain in full (rest from reference TRBV12-5 and TRBJ1-1): DARVTQTPRHKVTEMGQEVTMRCQPILGHNTVFWYRQTMMQGLELLAYFRNRAPLDDSGMPKDRFSAEMPDATLATLKIQPSEPRDSAVYFCASGLQGWYGTEAFFGQGTRLTVV.

CDR3 region: CASSLGQGARNGYTF. The CDR3 nucleotides read TGTGCCAGCAGCTTGGGACAGGGGGCGCGGAATGGCTACACCTTC. V and J are TRBV13 and TRBJ1-2, with TRBD1 identical over 12 bases. V shed 3 bases and J 6 bases; nucleotides not matched to a gene: 5. This CDR3 is built from 15 residues. Per the germline V gene, CDR1 is PRHDT and CDR2 is FYEKMQ (reference sequence).

The J gene is TRBJ1-1, the V gene TRBV11-2; possibly TRBD1 for D (5 bases). In germline, CDR1 is SGHAT, CDR2 FQNNGV. Trimming stripped 1 base from V and 2 bases from J, with 8 bases between. This CDR3 contains 14 residues. CDR3 region: CASSLVQGNTEAFF. CDR3 nucleotide sequence: TGTGCCAGCAGCTTAGTCCAGGGCAACACTGAAGCTTTCTTT.

The chain recombines TRBV27 with TRBJ2-7; D possibly corresponds to TRBD2 (5 bases). The CDR3 is made up of 14 amino acids. Trimming took 5 bases from V and 4 from J, leaving 15 bases between them. Per germline, CDR1 MNHEY and CDR2 SMNVEV (reference sequence). The CDR3 loop reads CASSVSMEVYEQYF. CDR3 sequence (DNA): TGTGCCAGCAGTGTCTCTATGGAGGTATACGAGCAGTACTTC.

The chain carries TRBV14 and TRBJ1-5; unclear D gene. V lost 5 bases and J lost 0, with 11 bases in between. The germline V gene encodes CDR1 SGHDN and CDR2 FVKESK. The CDR3 length is 15 residues. The CDR3 DNA sequence: TGTGCCAGCAGCTTAGAACAATTTAGCAATCAGCCCCAGCATTTT. Amino acids: CASSLEQFSNQPQHF.

This chain links TRBV7-2 with TRBJ2-1; 9 positions agree with TRBD2. This CDR3 spans 15 amino acids. The V segment lost 2 bases and the J segment 7 bases; nucleotides outside the gene matches: 6. Germline lookup yields CDR1 SGHTA and CDR2 FQGNSA. The CDR3 loop is CASSLRIAGANEQFF. In DNA form, the CDR3 reads TGTGCCAGCAGCTTACGAATAGCGGGAGCTAATGAGCAGTTCTTC.